The 29 T cell receptor beta chains presented below share a single source sample, sequenced in a study of T cell clusters in autoimmune cytopenias. TRB was amplified from about 270 ng of peripheral blood genomic DNA per sample. TRB was amplified by touch-down multiplex PCR, primer pools A and B combined. Each CDR3 protein gets one entry in TCRdb, which reprocessed the multiplex PCR reads and gives no DNA. The sample includes fewer than 6,500 distinct CDR3 sequences. Input material: peripheral blood. The receptors here all came from a human donor with an autoimmune cytopenia or autoimmune hepatitis (not recorded which).

The chain links TRBV6-2 or TRBV6-3 to TRBJ2-2; the TCRdb D gene call, TRBD2, has no DNA to confirm it. There are 15 residues in the CDR3. Germline V lookup: CDR1 MNHEY, CDR2 SVGEGT. The CDR3 here is CASSLGRWNTGELFF.

The rearrangement uses TRBV30 and TRBJ1-6. The V gene's germline CDR1 is GTSNPN and CDR2 SVGIG (reference sequence). This CDR3 comprises 16 residues. The CDR3 protein is CAWEFRTKYFNSPLHF. The variable domain in full, with the rest retrieved from reference TRBV30 and TRBJ1-6, is SQTIHQWPATLVQPVGSPLSLECTVEGTSNPNLYWYRQAAGRGLQLLFYSVGIGQISSEVPQNLSASRPQDRQFILSSKKLLLSDSGFYLCAWEFRTKYFNSPLHFGNGTRLTVT.

Measured by frequency, this clonotype is medium-sized (0.01 to 0.1%). This chain connects TRBV19 to TRBJ2-2. This CDR3 has 13 amino acids. Germline CDR1 LNHDA, CDR2 SQIVND (reference sequence). This CDR3 is CASSIPATGELFF. Full variable domain (rest looked up from reference TRBV19 and TRBJ2-2): DGGITQSPKYLFRKEGQNVTLSCEQNLNHDAMYWYRQDPGQGLRLIYYSQIVNDFQKGDIAEGYSVSREKKESFPLTVTSAQKNPTAFYLCASSIPATGELFFGEGSRLTVL.

Frequency places this clonotype as medium-sized. The chain has TRBV15 and TRBJ1-2. CDR1 LNHNV and CDR2 YYDKDF come from the germline V gene (reference sequence). The CDR3 has 15 amino acids. The CDR3 sequence is CATSRVAGDPYGYTF. Together with reference TRBV15 and TRBJ1-2, the CDR3 gives the full variable domain: DAMVIQNPRYQVTQFGKPVTLSCSQTLNHNVMYWYQQKSSQAPKLLFHYYDKDFNNEADTPDNFQSRRPNTSFCFLDIRSPGLGDTAMYLCATSRVAGDPYGYTFGSGTRLTVV.

Considering frequency, this clonotype is medium-sized. V usage is TRBV18 and J usage is TRBJ2-1. Germline V CDR1 and CDR2: KGHSH, LQKENI. The CDR3 length is 15 residues. This CDR3 reads CASSPPIRHHNEQFF.

This clonotype is deemed medium-sized by its frequency. V is TRBV27 and J is TRBJ2-2. The germline V gene encodes CDR1 MNHEY and CDR2 SMNVEV (reference sequence). This CDR3 is 12 amino acids long. The CDR3: CASSPYTGELFF.

In terms of frequency, this clonotype is medium-sized. The CDR3 spells CASSLARLAGASDTQYF. This chain connects TRBV7-6 to TRBJ2-3; TCRdb designates TRBD2, a call that cannot be tested without DNA. The CDR3 length is 17 residues. Germline CDR1 reads SGHVS; CDR2 reads FNYEAQ.

This clonotype is classed as medium-sized by frequency. The rearrangement links TRBV19 to TRBJ2-7; lacking DNA, the TRBD1 call made by TCRdb goes unchecked. The CDR3 totals 15 residues. Germline loops: CDR1 LNHDA, CDR2 SQIVND (reference sequence). CDR3 loop: CASSIEQGVRYEQYF.

Measured by frequency, this clonotype is medium-sized. This sequence joins TRBV19 and TRBJ2-3; without DNA, the TCRdb call of TRBD2 cannot be checked. The CDR3 is 17 amino acids. The germline V gene encodes CDR1 LNHDA and CDR2 SQIVND (reference sequence). CDR3 sequence reads: CASSTPGRSGSTDTQYF.

The rearrangement uses TRBV14 and TRBJ2-6; checking the TCRdb D call of TRBD1 is not possible without DNA. There are 17 residues in the CDR3. Germline values: CDR1 SGHDN, CDR2 FVKESK. CDR3 sequence reads: CASSQDRTGRRANVLTF. Variable domain in full (rest from reference TRBV14 and TRBJ2-6): EAGVTQFPSHSVIEKGQTVTLRCDPISGHDNLYWYRRVMGKEIKFLLHFVKESKQDESGMPNNRFLAERTGGTYSTLKVQPAELEDSGVYFCASSQDRTGRRANVLTFGAGSRLTVL.

This clonotype is called medium-sized based on its frequency. The chain couples TRBV18 to TRBJ1-2; TCRdb picks TRBD1, but there is no DNA to check that call. CDR1 and CDR2 from the germline V gene are KGHSH and LQKENI. The CDR3 is 15 residues long. The CDR3 region is CASSPTGTGVGGYTF.

The V and J genes are TRBV6-1 and TRBJ2-7; TCRdb reports TRBD1, a call that lacks DNA to check it against. There are 16 residues in the CDR3. Germline-derived CDR1 and CDR2 are MNHNS and SASEGT. CDR3: CASSEVSRTPPSEQYF.

V gene TRBV20-1 combines with J gene TRBJ2-1; TCRdb names TRBD2, which stays unverified in the absence of DNA. CDR1 is DFQATT and CDR2 is SNEGSKA in the germline V gene (reference sequence). This CDR3 contains 16 residues. The CDR3 protein is CSAKNVGLRVRNEQFF.

V and J are TRBV6-6 and TRBJ1-5. The CDR3 consists of 15 residues. The germline V gene has CDR1 MNHNY and CDR2 SVGAGI (reference sequence). The CDR3 protein is CASSLHDGRNQPQHF.

This clonotype is identified as medium-sized (0.01 to 0.1%) from frequency. The genes are TRBV30 and TRBJ1-1. The CDR3 consists of 13 residues. Germline V lookup: CDR1 GTSNPN, CDR2 SVGIG (reference sequence). CDR3 loop: CACGEGWGTEAFF.

This rearrangement joins TRBV7-3 to TRBJ2-1. The CDR3 is 18 residues long. Germline V gene data show CDR1 as SGHTA and CDR2 as FQGTGA. This CDR3 reads CASSSTVFASSTANEQFF.

This chain connects TRBV19 to TRBJ2-4; without DNA, the TCRdb call of TRBD1 cannot be checked. Germline CDR1 LNHDA, CDR2 SQIVND (reference sequence). The CDR3 is made up of 15 amino acids. Here the CDR3 reads CASSTRGTQGKIQYF.

In terms of frequency, this clonotype is large. The gene calls are TRBV29-1 and TRBJ2-3; the TCRdb D gene call, TRBD1, has no DNA to confirm it. The germline V gene encodes CDR1 SQVTM and CDR2 ANQGSEA. The CDR3 extends over 13 amino acids. CDR3 protein: CSVTNRVTDTQYF.

By frequency, this clonotype is medium-sized. The J gene is TRBJ1-5, the V gene TRBV6-2 or TRBV6-3. The CDR3 consists of 12 residues. The germline gives CDR1 MNHEY, CDR2 SVGEGT. The CDR3 sequence is CASSTSHQPQHF.

The chain combines TRBV6-1 with TRBJ1-1; as DNA is missing, the TRBD1 call by TCRdb cannot be tested. Looked up from germline, CDR1 is MNHNS and CDR2 is SASEGT. There are 15 residues in the CDR3. This CDR3 is CASRALAGGNTEAFF.

The chain is built from TRBV20-1 and TRBJ2-2; checking the TCRdb D call of TRBD2 is not possible without DNA. The germline V gene has CDR1 DFQATT and CDR2 SNEGSKA (reference sequence). The CDR3 is 21 residues long. This CDR3 is CSARDQESRLAGGLTTGELFF.

This sequence joins TRBV27 and TRBJ1-6; TCRdb outputs TRBD1, but without DNA this stays unchecked. The V gene's germline CDR1 is MNHEY and CDR2 SMNVEV (reference sequence). The CDR3 runs 15 residues. CDR3: CASSLGGQNNSPLHF.

This sequence joins TRBV6-6 and TRBJ1-5. CDR1 is MNHNY and CDR2 is SVGAGI in the germline V gene (reference sequence). CDR3 size: 15 residues. The CDR3 region is CASSYQESQNQPQHF.

In terms of frequency, this clonotype is medium-sized. This chain links TRBV6-2 or TRBV6-3 with TRBJ2-2. This CDR3 region has 13 residues. Germline V gene lookup returns CDR1 MNHEY and CDR2 SVGEGT. The CDR3: CASSDSYTGELFF.

This sequence joins TRBV6-5 and TRBJ2-3; TCRdb's assignment of TRBD2 cannot be checked, as there is no DNA. Germline V gene sequence: CDR1 MNHEY, CDR2 SVGAGI. The CDR3 has 15 residues. This CDR3 reads CASSRGTSDEDTQYF.

J is TRBJ2-7 and V is TRBV4-3; the D gene TCRdb calls, TRBD2, cannot be checked with no DNA. From germline, CDR1 is LGHNA and CDR2 YSLEER. CDR3 length equals 17 residues. The CDR3 here is CASSQDLPDSPINEQYF.

This clonotype is deemed medium-sized (0.01 to 0.1%) by its frequency. The rearrangement uses TRBV5-6 and TRBJ2-2. This CDR3 has 12 amino acids. Germline V gene lookup returns CDR1 SGHDT and CDR2 YYEEEE. The CDR3 sequence is CASSLNTGELFF.

This sequence joins TRBV24-1 and TRBJ2-5. CDR1 KGHDR and CDR2 SFDVKD come from the germline V gene. The CDR3 contains 12 residues. CDR3: CATSRTDETQYF.

This clonotype is identified as medium-sized from frequency. The chain uses TRBV29-1 and TRBJ2-7; TCRdb's D call of TRBD2 is untestable without DNA. In germline, CDR1 is SQVTM, CDR2 ANQGSEA. The CDR3 covers 13 residues. The CDR3 sequence is CSVEDLEGGEQYF.